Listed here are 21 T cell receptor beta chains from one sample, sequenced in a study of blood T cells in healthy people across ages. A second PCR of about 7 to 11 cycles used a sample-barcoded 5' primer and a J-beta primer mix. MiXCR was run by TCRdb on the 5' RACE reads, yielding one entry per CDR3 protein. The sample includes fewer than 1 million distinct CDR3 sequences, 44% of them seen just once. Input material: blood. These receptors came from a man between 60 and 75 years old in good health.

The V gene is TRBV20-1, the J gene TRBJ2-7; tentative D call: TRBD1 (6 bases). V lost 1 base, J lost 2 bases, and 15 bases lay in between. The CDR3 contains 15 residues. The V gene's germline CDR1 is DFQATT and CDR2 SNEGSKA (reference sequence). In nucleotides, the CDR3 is TGCAGTGCTAGAGCTTCACAGGGTTTCCCCTACGAGCAGTACTTC. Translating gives CSARASQGFPYEQYF.

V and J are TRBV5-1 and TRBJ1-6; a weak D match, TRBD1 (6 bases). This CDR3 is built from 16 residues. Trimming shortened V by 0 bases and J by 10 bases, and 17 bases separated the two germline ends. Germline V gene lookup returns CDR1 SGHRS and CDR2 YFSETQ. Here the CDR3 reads CASSLGRDTMGSPLHF. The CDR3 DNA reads TGCGCCAGCAGCTTGGGCCGGGACACCATGGGATCACCCCTCCACTTT.

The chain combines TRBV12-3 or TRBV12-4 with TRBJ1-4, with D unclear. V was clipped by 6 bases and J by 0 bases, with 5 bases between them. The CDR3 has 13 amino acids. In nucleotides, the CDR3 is TGTGCCAGCAGGGTGTCAACTAATGAAAAACTGTTTTTT. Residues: CASRVSTNEKLFF.

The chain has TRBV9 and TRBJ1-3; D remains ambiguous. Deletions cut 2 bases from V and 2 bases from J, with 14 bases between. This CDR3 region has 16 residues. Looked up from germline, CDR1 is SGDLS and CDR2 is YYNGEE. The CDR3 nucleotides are TGTGCCAGCAGCGTTAATGGCCACCCGACTGGAAACACCATATATTTT. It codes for CASSVNGHPTGNTIYF.

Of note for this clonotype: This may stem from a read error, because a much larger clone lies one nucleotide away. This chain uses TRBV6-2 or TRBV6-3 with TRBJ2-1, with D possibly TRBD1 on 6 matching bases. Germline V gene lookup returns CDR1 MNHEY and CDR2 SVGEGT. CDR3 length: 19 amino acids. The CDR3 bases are TGTGCCAGCAGTTACTCGACGGGAAGTGGGGGCAGGGATTACAATGAGCGGTTCTTC. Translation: CASSYSTGSGGRDYNERFF.

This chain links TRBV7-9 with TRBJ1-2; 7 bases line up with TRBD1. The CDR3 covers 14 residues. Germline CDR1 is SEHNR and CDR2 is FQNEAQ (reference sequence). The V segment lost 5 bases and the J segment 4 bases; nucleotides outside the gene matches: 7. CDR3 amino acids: CASSTGQVSYGYTF. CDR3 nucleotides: TGTGCCAGCAGCACAGGACAGGTTAGCTATGGCTACACCTTC.

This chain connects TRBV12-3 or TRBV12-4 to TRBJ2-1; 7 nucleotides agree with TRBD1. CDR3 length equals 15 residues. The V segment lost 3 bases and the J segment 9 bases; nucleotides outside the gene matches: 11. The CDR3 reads CASSLGDRVASEQFF. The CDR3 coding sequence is TGTGCCAGCAGTTTGGGAGACAGGGTAGCCAGTGAGCAGTTCTTC.

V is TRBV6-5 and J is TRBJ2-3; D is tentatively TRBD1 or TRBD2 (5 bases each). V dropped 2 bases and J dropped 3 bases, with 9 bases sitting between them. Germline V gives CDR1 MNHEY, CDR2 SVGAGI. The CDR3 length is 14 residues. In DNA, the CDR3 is TGTGCCAGCAGTTACCAGAGGGGAACAGATACGCAGTATTTT. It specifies CASSYQRGTDTQYF.

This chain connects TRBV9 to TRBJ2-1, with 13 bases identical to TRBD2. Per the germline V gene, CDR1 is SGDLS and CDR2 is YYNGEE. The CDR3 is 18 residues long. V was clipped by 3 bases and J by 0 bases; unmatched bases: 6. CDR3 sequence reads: CASSGGLAGASSYNEQFF. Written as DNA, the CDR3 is TGTGCCAGCAGCGGTGGACTAGCGGGGGCGAGCTCCTACAATGAGCAGTTCTTC.

The CDR3 DNA sequence: TGTGCCAGCAGTCGCAACCTTGAGCAGTTCTTC. It specifies CASSRNLEQFF. The chain joins TRBV3-1 to TRBJ2-1; D gene unclear. The CDR3 is 11 residues long. V was shortened by 6 bases and J by 9 bases, with 9 bases between the two germline ends. Germline lookup yields CDR1 LGHDT and CDR2 YNNKEL (reference sequence).

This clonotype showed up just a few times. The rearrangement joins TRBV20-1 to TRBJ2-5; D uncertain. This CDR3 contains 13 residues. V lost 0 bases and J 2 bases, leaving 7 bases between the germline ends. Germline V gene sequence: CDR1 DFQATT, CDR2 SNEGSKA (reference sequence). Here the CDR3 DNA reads TGCAGTGCTAGAGATGGAGCTCAAGAGACCCAGTACTTC. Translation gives CSARDGAQETQYF.

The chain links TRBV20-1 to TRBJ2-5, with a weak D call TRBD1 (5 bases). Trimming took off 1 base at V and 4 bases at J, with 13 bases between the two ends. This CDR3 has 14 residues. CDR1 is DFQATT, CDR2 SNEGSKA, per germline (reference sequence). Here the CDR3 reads CSARVRQRGETQYF. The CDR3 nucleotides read TGCAGTGCTAGAGTAAGACAGCGTGGAGAGACCCAGTACTTC.

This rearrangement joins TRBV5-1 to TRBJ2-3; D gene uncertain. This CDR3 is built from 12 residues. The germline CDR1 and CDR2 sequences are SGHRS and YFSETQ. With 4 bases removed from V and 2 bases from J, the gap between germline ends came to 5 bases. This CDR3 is CASSVYTDTQYF. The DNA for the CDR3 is TGCGCCAGCAGCGTTTACACAGATACGCAGTATTTT.

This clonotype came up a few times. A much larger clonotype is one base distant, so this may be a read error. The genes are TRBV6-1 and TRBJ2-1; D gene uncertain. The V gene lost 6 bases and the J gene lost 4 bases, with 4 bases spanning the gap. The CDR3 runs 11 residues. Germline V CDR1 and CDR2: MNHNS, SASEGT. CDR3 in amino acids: CASREYNEQFF. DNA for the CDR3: TGTGCCAGCAGGGAATACAATGAGCAGTTCTTC.

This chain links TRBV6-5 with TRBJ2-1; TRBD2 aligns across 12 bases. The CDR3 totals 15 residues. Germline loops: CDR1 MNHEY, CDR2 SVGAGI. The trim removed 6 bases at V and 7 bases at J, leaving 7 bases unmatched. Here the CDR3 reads CASRPRLAGENEQFF. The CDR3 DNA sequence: TGTGCCAGCAGGCCCCGACTAGCGGGGGAAAATGAGCAGTTCTTC.

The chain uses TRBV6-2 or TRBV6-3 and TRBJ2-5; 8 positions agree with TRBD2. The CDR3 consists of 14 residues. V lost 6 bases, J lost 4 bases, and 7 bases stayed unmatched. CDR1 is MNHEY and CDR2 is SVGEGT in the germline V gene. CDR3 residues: CASRLGLAPETQYF. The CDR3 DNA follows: TGTGCCAGCAGACTAGGACTAGCCCCAGAGACCCAGTACTTC.

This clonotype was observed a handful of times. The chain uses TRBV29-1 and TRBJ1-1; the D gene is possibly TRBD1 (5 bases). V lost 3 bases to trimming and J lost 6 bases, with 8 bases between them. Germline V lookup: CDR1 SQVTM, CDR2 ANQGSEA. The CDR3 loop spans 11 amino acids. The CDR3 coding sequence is TGCAGCGTTGAGGGGCTCGCTGAAGCTTTCTTT. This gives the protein CSVEGLAEAFF.

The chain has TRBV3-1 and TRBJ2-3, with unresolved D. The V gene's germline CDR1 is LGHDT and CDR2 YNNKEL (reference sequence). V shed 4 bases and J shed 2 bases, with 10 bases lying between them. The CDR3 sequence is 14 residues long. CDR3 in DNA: TGTGCCAGCAGCCGCCTCTCTAACACAGATACGCAGTATTTT. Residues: CASSRLSNTDTQYF.

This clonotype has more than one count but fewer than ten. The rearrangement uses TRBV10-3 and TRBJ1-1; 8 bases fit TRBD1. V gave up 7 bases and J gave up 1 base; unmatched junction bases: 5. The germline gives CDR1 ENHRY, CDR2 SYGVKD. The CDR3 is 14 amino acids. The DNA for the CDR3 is TGTGCCATCAAGCAAGACAGGGGGAACACTGAAGCTTTCTTT. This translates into CAIKQDRGNTEAFF.

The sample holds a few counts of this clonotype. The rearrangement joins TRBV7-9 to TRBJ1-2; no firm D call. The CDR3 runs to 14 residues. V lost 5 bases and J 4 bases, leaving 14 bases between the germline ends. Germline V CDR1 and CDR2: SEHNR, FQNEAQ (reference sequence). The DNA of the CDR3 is TGTGCCAGCAGCCCATTCCGGGGTAGCTATGGCTACACCTTC. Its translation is CASSPFRGSYGYTF.

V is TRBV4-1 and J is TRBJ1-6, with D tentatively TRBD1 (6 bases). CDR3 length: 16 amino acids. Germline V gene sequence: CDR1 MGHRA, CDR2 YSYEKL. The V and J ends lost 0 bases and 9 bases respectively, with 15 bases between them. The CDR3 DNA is TGCGCCAGCAGCCAAGAGACAGGATTCACGGGTTCACCCCTCCACTTT. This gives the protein CASSQETGFTGSPLHF.